Listed here is a single TCR beta chain. The CDR3 runs to 13 residues. The germline V gene has CDR1 SQVTM and CDR2 ANQGSEA. V shed 2 bases and J shed 0 bases, with 8 bases lying between them. The sample belongs to a study of identical twins. A universal primer site was created by template switching, with the cDNA bearing unique molecular identifiers. TCRdb re-analysed the 5' RACE reads in MiXCR, keeping a single row per CDR3 protein. The table records approximately 1.8 million distinct CDR3 sequences, roughly 35% of them present only once. Sequenced input: cord blood. The gene calls are TRBV29-1 and TRBJ2-7, with no clear D. The sequence derives from a newborn girl in good health. The chain's CDR3 is CSVESAASYEQYF. The CDR3 nucleotides are TGCAGCGTTGAATCGGCGGCCTCCTACGAGCAGTACTTC.